These 32 T cell receptor beta chains originate from one sample sequenced in a study of chemoradiotherapy in HPV16-positive cancers. TCRdb keeps only in-frame clones here, not all; method: immunoSEQ multiplex PCR. The sample holds around 62,000 clones, about nine tenths seen once. The sequencing here drew on blood, taken from a patient who underwent chemoradiotherapy. All receptors derive from a human donor with HPV-associated anogenital cancer.

J is TRBJ2-7 and V is TRBV5-4; D may correspond to TRBD1 or TRBD2 (5 bases each). Germline loops: CDR1 SGHNT, CDR2 YYREEE (reference sequence). Trimming left V 5 bases short and J 3 bases short, with 15 bases between. The CDR3 runs 14 residues. The CDR3 DNA reads as TGTGCCAGCAGAAACCGGGACGGAGGCTACGAGCAGTACTTC. Translation: CASRNRDGGYEQYF.

The rearrangement links TRBV18 to TRBJ2-5; 7 bases align to TRBD2. V dropped 3 bases and J dropped 1; count of bases not matched to a gene: 5. The CDR3 length is 15 residues. Germline CDR1 and CDR2: KGHSH and LQKENI. The CDR3 protein is CASSPYGGFQETQYF. In nucleotides, the CDR3 is TGTGCCAGCTCACCCTACGGGGGGTTCCAAGAGACCCAGTACTTC.

This clone was seen once. The chain has TRBV29-1 and TRBJ2-3; D assignment may be TRBD1 or TRBD2 (7 bases each). The V gene lost 6 bases and the J gene lost 5 bases, with 15 bases spanning the gap. Germline CDR1 SQVTM, CDR2 ANQGSEA. CDR3 size: 13 residues. The CDR3 loop is CSVSGGGQDTQYF. Here the CDR3 DNA reads TGCAGCGTATCAGGGGGGGGCCAAGATACGCAGTATTTT.

This clone has just one count. V usage is TRBV5-1 and J usage is TRBJ2-7, with TRBD1 matching over 10 bases. Germline CDR1 reads SGHRS; CDR2 reads YFSETQ. The CDR3 sequence is 15 residues long. With 7 bases clipped from V and 6 bases from J, the junction kept 13 bases outside the gene matches. The CDR3 is CASATLTGGEGEQYF. Written as DNA, the CDR3 is TGCGCCAGCGCGACACTGACAGGGGGCGAGGGCGAGCAGTACTTC.

The V and J genes are TRBV7-9 and TRBJ1-2; TRBD1 matches at 8 bases. V gave up 5 bases and J gave up 6 bases; unmatched junction bases: 5. Germline CDR1 is SEHNR and CDR2 is FQNEAQ (reference sequence). The CDR3 length is 13 residues. CDR3 bases: TGTGCCAGCAGCCGGACAGGGTTAGATGGCTACACCTTC. Translation: CASSRTGLDGYTF. Full variable domain (remainder filled in from reference TRBV7-9 and TRBJ1-2): DTGVSQNPRHKITKRGQNVTFRCDPISEHNRLYWYRQTLGQGPEFLTYFQNEAQLEKSRLLSDRFSAERPKGSFSTLEIQRTEQGDSAMYLCASSRTGLDGYTFGSGTRLTVV.

The gene calls are TRBV18 and TRBJ2-2; 8 bases align to TRBD1. The CDR3 has 16 residues. The trim removed 1 base at V and 1 base at J, leaving 2 bases unmatched. The V gene's germline CDR1 is KGHSH and CDR2 LQKENI. This chain's CDR3 is CASSPLQGENTGELFF. DNA for the CDR3: TGTGCCAGCTCACCACTACAGGGGGAGAACACCGGGGAGCTGTTTTTT.

CDR3 residues: CASSEGTGSYEQYF. In nucleotides, the CDR3 is TGTGCCAGCAGTGAGGGGACAGGGTCCTACGAGCAGTACTTC. The J gene is TRBJ2-7, the V gene TRBV6-6, with 9 bases that match TRBD1. Germline CDR1 MNHNY, CDR2 SVGAGI (reference sequence). Trimming cost V 5 bases and J 1 base; bases outside gene matches: 3. The CDR3 extends over 14 amino acids.

Turning to this clone: No conserved phenylalanine or tryptophan is present at the end of the CDR3, so a read error is the likely explanation. The V call is TRBV28, the J call TRBJ1-2; tentative D call: TRBD1 (5 bases). Trimming shortened V by 6 bases and J by 0 bases, and 26 bases separated the two germline ends. The length of the CDR3 is 19 residues. The germline CDR1 and CDR2 sequences are MDHEN and SYDVKM. CDR3 residues: CASSNIWGEQEGTNYGYTL. CDR3 in DNA: TGTGCCAGCAGCAACATTTGGGGGGAACAGGAGGGGACTAACTATGGCTACACCCTC.

V gene TRBV6-1 combines with J gene TRBJ2-7; D uncertain. Per the germline V gene, CDR1 is MNHNS and CDR2 is SASEGT. V lost 4 bases and J lost 1, with 8 bases in between. This CDR3 contains 13 residues. In DNA form, the CDR3 reads TGTGCCAGCAGTGTTAACTGGTCCTACGAGCAGTACTTC. This sequence encodes CASSVNWSYEQYF.

The rearrangement joins TRBV28 to TRBJ2-3; 13 bases map to TRBD2. This CDR3 is built from 15 residues. Germline CDR1 is MDHEN and CDR2 is SYDVKM. Germline trimming cut 5 bases from V and 6 bases from J; bases unmatched to any gene: 5. CDR3 region: CASSQGTSGKDTQYF. DNA for the CDR3: TGTGCCAGCAGTCAAGGGACTAGCGGGAAGGATACGCAGTATTTT.

The CDR3 region is CASSFTGIIQETQYF. CDR3 bases: TGTGCCAGCAGCTTCACAGGGATTATACAAGAGACCCAGTACTTC. This chain uses TRBV5-8 with TRBJ2-5; D may be TRBD1 (6 bases). Trimming cost V 2 bases and J 2 bases, with 13 bases left between them. Germline V gives CDR1 SGHTS, CDR2 YDEGEE. The CDR3 runs 15 residues.

This clone was counted a few times. The CDR3 sequence is CASSYSGGSDQPQHF. The DNA for the CDR3 is TGTGCCAGCAGTTACTCGGGGGGGTCGGATCAGCCCCAGCATTTT. V gene TRBV6-5 combines with J gene TRBJ1-5, with D possibly matching TRBD1 (5 bases). CDR1 MNHEY and CDR2 SVGAGI come from the germline V gene. V was clipped by 0 bases and J by 5 bases, with 11 bases between them. CDR3 length: 15 residues.

The sample holds a few counts of this clone. V gene TRBV19 combines with J gene TRBJ1-1; D is undetermined. V was trimmed by 5 bases and J by 3 bases, leaving 13 bases between them. This CDR3 has 14 amino acids. Germline assignment: CDR1 LNHDA and CDR2 SQIVND (reference sequence). The CDR3 is CASSRSEGHTEAFF. For the CDR3, the DNA is TGTGCCAGTAGTCGCTCGGAGGGCCACACTGAAGCTTTCTTT. The full variable domain, completed using reference TRBV19 and TRBJ1-1, is DGGITQSPKYLFRKEGQNVTLSCEQNLNHDAMYWYRQDPGQGLRLIYYSQIVNDFQKGDIAEGYSVSREKKESFPLTVTSAQKNPTAFYLCASSRSEGHTEAFFGQGTRLTVV.

V is TRBV9 and J is TRBJ1-1; D is ambiguous. The CDR3 contains 14 residues. The ends were cut back, 3 bases at V and 5 bases at J, with 14 bases in the middle. The germline V gene encodes CDR1 SGDLS and CDR2 YYNGEE. CDR3 bases: TGTGCCAGCAGCGAAAGTAGAGGGATGACTGAAGCTTTCTTT. Its protein product is CASSESRGMTEAFF.

This chain uses TRBV10-1 with TRBJ2-2, with 8 bases aligning to TRBD1. CDR1 and CDR2 from the germline V gene are WNHNN and SYGVQD (reference sequence). The CDR3 is 14 amino acids. The junction had 8 bases not matched to a gene; V was cut back by 9 bases and J by 5 bases. CDR3 in amino acids: CARMDREVTGELFF. In DNA form, the CDR3 reads TGCGCCAGGATGGACAGGGAAGTGACCGGGGAGCTGTTTTTT.

This chain links TRBV27 with TRBJ1-6; D is ambiguous. In germline, CDR1 is MNHEY, CDR2 SMNVEV (reference sequence). The CDR3 is 13 residues long. The ends were cut back, 3 bases at V and 10 bases at J, with 10 bases in the middle. The CDR3 is CASSLSGFSPLHF. The CDR3 nucleotides read TGTGCCAGCAGTTTGTCAGGCTTCTCACCCCTCCACTTT.

This chain connects TRBV7-2 to TRBJ2-1, with D tentatively TRBD2 (6 bases). This CDR3 is 15 amino acids long. From germline, CDR1 is SGHTA and CDR2 FQGNSA. V lost 5 bases, J lost 5 bases, and 16 bases lay in between. In nucleotides, the CDR3 is TGTGCCAGCAGCAAGGAGGGACTTATCGACAATGAGCAGTTCTTC. Residues: CASSKEGLIDNEQFF. Full variable domain (missing parts from reference TRBV7-2 and TRBJ2-1): GAGVSQSPSNKVTEKGKDVELRCDPISGHTALYWYRQSLGQGLEFLIYFQGNSAPDKSGLPSDRFSAERTGGSVSTLTIQRTQQEDSAVYLCASSKEGLIDNEQFFGPGTRLTVL.

The chain recombines TRBV10-2 with TRBJ2-1; D ambiguous. The CDR3 loop spans 14 amino acids. Per the germline V gene, CDR1 is WSHSY and CDR2 is SAAADI. Trimming removed 5 bases from V and 8 bases from J, with 16 bases in between. CDR3 protein: CASSRGWDGDEQFF. DNA of the CDR3: TGCGCCAGCAGTCGCGGTTGGGATGGGGATGAGCAGTTCTTC.

The rearrangement joins TRBV19 to TRBJ2-7; D might be TRBD2 (5 bases). CDR1 and CDR2 from the germline V gene are LNHDA and SQIVND (reference sequence). The ends were cut back, 0 bases at V and 7 bases at J, with 10 bases in the middle. The CDR3 extends over 13 amino acids. The CDR3 region has the DNA TGTGCCAGTAGTATAGACTGGAGGAGTGAGCAGTACTTC. Encoded protein: CASSIDWRSEQYF.

The genes are TRBV5-6 and TRBJ2-7; the D gene is possibly TRBD2 (5 bases). This CDR3 region has 13 residues. The germline gives CDR1 SGHDT, CDR2 YYEEEE. The V end lost 4 bases, the J end lost 5 bases, and 13 bases lay between the germline ends. The CDR3 coding sequence is TGTGCCAGCAGCCTCCCGTCGGGGAACGAGCAGTACTTC. It codes for CASSLPSGNEQYF.

CDR3 protein: CASSLREVTSEAFF. CDR3 coding DNA: TGTGCCAGCAGTCTCAGGGAGGTGACCTCTGAAGCTTTCTTT. The V call is TRBV6-6, the J call TRBJ1-1; maybe TRBD1 (5 bases). V shed 5 bases and J shed 6 bases, with 16 bases lying between them. This CDR3 has 14 residues. CDR1 MNHNY and CDR2 SVGAGI come from the germline V gene (reference sequence).

This rearrangement joins TRBV6-5 to TRBJ2-7; 13 nucleotides match TRBD2. This CDR3 comprises 15 residues. The V and J ends lost 6 bases and 3 bases, in that order; junction bases with no gene match: 5. Germline-derived CDR1 and CDR2 are MNHEY and SVGAGI. The CDR3 DNA follows: TGTGCCAGCAGGCTTGGGACTAGCGGGATCTACGAGCAGTACTTC. This translates into CASRLGTSGIYEQYF.

This chain uses TRBV5-4 with TRBJ2-3; D uncertain. This CDR3 is built from 16 residues. Germline CDR1 reads SGHNT; CDR2 reads YYREEE (reference sequence). The germline V and J ends were trimmed by 4 bases and 0 bases, with 15 bases remaining between them. The CDR3 DNA follows: TGTGCCAGCAGCCCTCGGCGGATAACTAGCACAGATACGCAGTATTTT. This encodes CASSPRRITSTDTQYF. The full variable domain, its missing parts supplied by reference TRBV5-4 and TRBJ2-3, is ETGVTQSPTHLIKTRGQQVTLRCSSQSGHNTVSWYQQALGQGPQFIFQYYREEENGRGNFPPRFSGLQFPNYSSELNVNALELDDSALYLCASSPRRITSTDTQYFGPGTRLTVL.

Only one count was recorded for this clone. The chain recombines TRBV2 with TRBJ2-3, with D uncertain. Per the germline V gene, CDR1 is SNHLY and CDR2 is FYNNEI. The CDR3 sequence is 14 residues long. Trimming shortened V by 2 bases and J by 4 bases, and 10 bases separated the two germline ends. The CDR3, as DNA: TGTGCCAGCAGTGAAAGGTCAGAATCAGATACGCAGTATTTT. Residues: CASSERSESDTQYF.

The CDR3 loop reads CASSLQGAANSPLHF. CDR3 nucleotides: TGCGCCAGCAGCTTACAGGGGGCGGCAAATTCACCCCTCCACTTT. The chain recombines TRBV5-1 with TRBJ1-6; 9 bases line up with TRBD1. V lost 2 bases and J lost 7; bases outside the gene matches: 4. Germline CDR1 reads SGHRS; CDR2 reads YFSETQ. The CDR3 runs to 15 residues.

The chain combines TRBV2 with TRBJ1-6; D remains ambiguous. This CDR3 is built from 13 residues. Germline lookup yields CDR1 SNHLY and CDR2 FYNNEI. The V end lost 6 bases, the J end lost 7 bases, and 10 bases lay between the germline ends. The CDR3 sequence is CASRGLRNSPLHF. The DNA of the CDR3 is TGTGCCAGCAGGGGATTAAGGAATTCACCCCTCCACTTT.

This rearrangement joins TRBV25-1 to TRBJ1-4, with a weak D call TRBD1 (6 bases). The CDR3 has 17 amino acids. Per germline, CDR1 MGHDK and CDR2 SYGVNS. V was trimmed by 3 bases and J by 3 bases, leaving 17 bases between them. In nucleotides, the CDR3 is TGTGCCAGCAGTGATAACAGGGCGGGGTTGCCTAATGAAAAACTGTTTTTT. Amino acids: CASSDNRAGLPNEKLFF.

The chain combines TRBV6-1 with TRBJ2-5; D gene unclear. CDR3 length: 13 amino acids. The germline V gene has CDR1 MNHNS and CDR2 SASEGT. V dropped 4 bases and J dropped 0 bases, with 6 bases sitting between them. CDR3 loop: CASSVGYQETQYF. In DNA form, the CDR3 reads TGTGCCAGCAGTGTCGGCTACCAAGAGACCCAGTACTTC.

The CDR3 DNA follows: TGTGCCAGCAGCCCTTCCCGAGGGACGGCCCATGAAGCTTTCTTT. It specifies CASSPSRGTAHEAFF. The chain uses TRBV7-9 and TRBJ1-1; tentatively, D is TRBD1 (5 bases). Germline CDR1 is SEHNR and CDR2 is FQNEAQ (reference sequence). The CDR3 totals 15 residues. V shed 5 bases and J shed 7 bases, with 20 bases lying between them.

This chain uses TRBV28 with TRBJ2-1; 16 bases are shared with TRBD2. Germline V gene lookup returns CDR1 MDHEN and CDR2 SYDVKM. The V gene end was trimmed by 5 bases and the J gene end by 9 bases; junction bases not matched to a gene: 7. This CDR3 has 16 residues. CDR3 region: CASSLGTSGRVGEQFF. The CDR3 nucleotides are TGTGCCAGCAGTCTCGGGACTAGCGGGAGGGTCGGTGAGCAGTTCTTC.

Written as DNA, the CDR3 is TGTGCCTGGAGTGTAGGGCAGGCCAACTTCCTCTATAATTCACCCCTCCACTTT. Translation gives CAWSVGQANFLYNSPLHF. The chain employs TRBV30 and TRBJ1-6; no reliable D call. Trimming removed 0 bases from V and 3 bases from J, with 18 bases in between. The CDR3 is 18 amino acids. From germline, CDR1 is GTSNPN and CDR2 SVGIG (reference sequence).

The chain carries TRBV29-1 and TRBJ1-5; unclear D gene. Trimming shortened V by 5 bases and J by 4 bases, and 12 bases separated the two germline ends. The CDR3 loop spans 13 amino acids. Germline loops: CDR1 SQVTM, CDR2 ANQGSEA. Here the CDR3 DNA reads TGCAGCGTTATTATTATGGCTAATCAGCCCCAGCATTTT. This codes for CSVIIMANQPQHF.